The clone carrying this TCR beta chain was detected a few times. The source of the sample is a study of cytomegalovirus exposure and HLA in healthy donors. The V gene's germline CDR1 is SGHRS and CDR2 YFSETQ. The trim removed 3 bases at V and 2 bases at J, leaving 10 bases unmatched. The CDR3 totals 16 residues. Researchers ran the PCR with 60 Vbeta and 13 Jbeta primers. TCRdb keeps only in-frame clones here, not all; method: immunoSEQ multiplex PCR. The sample has 50,000 to 65,000 clones, approximately 75% seen once. Specimen: PBMCs. The chain combines TRBV5-1 with TRBJ2-5, with 7 bases matching TRBD2. This receptor was identified in a man aged 50-60 years in good health and CMV-seropositive. CDR3 in amino acids: CASSYSSGAPQETQYF. The CDR3 DNA reads TGCGCCAGCAGCTACAGCAGCGGGGCACCTCAAGAGACCCAGTACTTC. The full variable domain, rest sourced from reference TRBV5-1 and TRBJ2-5, is KAGVTQTPRYLIKTRGQQVTLSCSPISGHRSVSWYQQTPGQGLQFLFEYFSETQRNKGNFPGRFSGRQFSNSRSEMNVSTLELGDSALYLCASSYSSGAPQETQYFGPGTRLLVL.